This T cell receptor beta chain is from a study of immune characteristics of hereditary and idiopathic chronic pancreatitis. Some background on the complete study: Local immune cells and TCRbeta repertoires in the pancreas were profiled in this study for hereditary and idiopathic chronic pancreatitis, with control organ donor pancreases used for comparison. TCRbeta sequencing was performed on roughly five control pancreases, 7 hereditary chronic pancreatitis pancreases and about 6 idiopathic chronic pancreatitis pancreases. The gDNA-based approach was selected because the approach required minimal in vitro experimental manipulation of T cells infiltrating the pancreas. What the authors observed across the whole study: Hereditary and idiopathic chronic pancreatitis differed in Vbeta-Jbeta gene family usage, including TRBV10, TRBV19, TRBV23 and TRBV5. Among about a dozen chronic pancreatitis patients, higher numbers of productive TCR rearrangements went along with higher disease severity scores, showing a positive correlation. Because patient tissue could be obtained only at the time of TPIAT, immune findings may have been influenced by differences in disease duration. Chronic pancreatitis caused by alcohol use was not included in the study. Significantly increased TCRbeta repertoire diversity and reduced clonality were observed in both chronic pancreatitis groups relative to controls.

Pancreas tissue with chronic pancreatitis was obtained from patients having total pancreatectomy with islet autotransplantation (TPIAT). No known history of diabetes was present in the included chronic pancreatitis patients. For TCRbeta sequencing, genomic DNA was extracted directly from bulk pancreas tissue, without T cell sorting. At two US centers, pancreas tissues from patients and organ donors were collected on a consecutive basis. The germline ends are 21 bases apart after V is trimmed by 0 bases and J by 8 bases. From its cysteine to its phenylalanine, the CDR3 spans 17 amino acids. Here the CDR3 DNA is all that survives: 51 bases in frame from base 1. The germline V gene yields SGDLS for CDR1 and YYNGEE for CDR2. The library was built by means of the immunoSEQ multiplex PCR assay. The TCRbeta CDR3 region and neighboring sequences were amplified from pancreatic genomic DNA and then sequenced. On the study's bioinformatics: Repertoire diversity was assessed as a mean normalized Shannon-Wiener index, together with productive clonality and counts of productive rearrangements. The nonparametric Mann-Whitney U test was used to compare repertoire metrics between the control and chronic pancreatitis groups. CDR3beta sequences with identical amino acid composition and length across subjects were defined as shared clonotypes. TCRdb retrieved this table from immuneACCESS and kept in-frame rearrangements only. Not all clones are present; in checked studies, unresolved V genes account for under half, and no reason is known for the remainder. V, J and clone size are taken as reported in that table, and D and trimming were inferred from the DNA itself. Across this sample there are 13,000 to 15,000 clones, with over 70% seen only once. The ten largest clones represent over 12% of the sample.

To note about this clone: Its antigen is currently not known. No base qualities exist here, and no much larger clone lies one base off it.

The receptor comes from a human donor with chronic pancreatitis. Sequencing was carried out using pancreas tissue with hereditary chronic pancreatitis. This chain joins TRBV9 to TRBJ2-1; confidence is insufficient to name the D gene. The CDR3 corresponds to CASSVEGWRQGTHEQFF. The nucleotides are TGTGCCAGCAGCGTAGAGGGTTGGCGGCAAGGTACACATGAGCAGTTCTTC.